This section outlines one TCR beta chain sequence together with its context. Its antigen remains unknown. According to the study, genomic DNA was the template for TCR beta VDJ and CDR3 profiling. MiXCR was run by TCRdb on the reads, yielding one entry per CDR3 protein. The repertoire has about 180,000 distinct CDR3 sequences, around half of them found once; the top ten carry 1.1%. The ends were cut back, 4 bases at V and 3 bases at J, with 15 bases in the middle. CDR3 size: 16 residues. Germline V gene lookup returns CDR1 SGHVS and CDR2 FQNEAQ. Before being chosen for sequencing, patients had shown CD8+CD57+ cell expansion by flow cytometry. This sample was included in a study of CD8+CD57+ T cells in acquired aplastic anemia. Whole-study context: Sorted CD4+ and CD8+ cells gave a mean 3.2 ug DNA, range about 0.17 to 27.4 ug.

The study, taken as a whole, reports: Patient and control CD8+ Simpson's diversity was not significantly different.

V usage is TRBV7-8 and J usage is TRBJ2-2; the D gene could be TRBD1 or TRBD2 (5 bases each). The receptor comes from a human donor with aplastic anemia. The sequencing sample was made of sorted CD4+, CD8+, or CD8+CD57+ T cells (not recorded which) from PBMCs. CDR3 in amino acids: CASSSSGGRYTGELFF. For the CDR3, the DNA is TGTGCCAGCAGCTCAAGTGGGGGAAGATACACCGGGGAGCTGTTTTTT. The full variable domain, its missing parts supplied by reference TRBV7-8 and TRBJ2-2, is GAGVSQSPRYKVAKRGQDVALRCDPISGHVSLFWYQQALGQGPEFLTYFQNEAQLDKSGLPSDRFFAERPEGSVSTLKIQRTQQEDSAVYLCASSSSGGRYTGELFFGEGSRLTVL.